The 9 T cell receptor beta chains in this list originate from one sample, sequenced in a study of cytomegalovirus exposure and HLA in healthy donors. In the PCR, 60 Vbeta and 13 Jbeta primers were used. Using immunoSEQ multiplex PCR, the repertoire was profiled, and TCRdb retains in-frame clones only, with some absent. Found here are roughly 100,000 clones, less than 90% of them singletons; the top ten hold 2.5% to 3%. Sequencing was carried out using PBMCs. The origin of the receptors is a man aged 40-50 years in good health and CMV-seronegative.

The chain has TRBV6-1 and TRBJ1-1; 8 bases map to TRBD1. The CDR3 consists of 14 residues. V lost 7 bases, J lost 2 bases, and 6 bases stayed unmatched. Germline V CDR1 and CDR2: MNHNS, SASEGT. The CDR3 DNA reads TGTGCCAGCACTCAGACAGGGGTTAACACTGAAGCTTTCTTT. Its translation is CASTQTGVNTEAFF.

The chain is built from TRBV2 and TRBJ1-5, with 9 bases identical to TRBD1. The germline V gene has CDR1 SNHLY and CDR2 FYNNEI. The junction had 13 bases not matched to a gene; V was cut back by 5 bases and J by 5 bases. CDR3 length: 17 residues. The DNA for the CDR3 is TGTGCCAGCAGTACGAGCCTGGACAGGGGAGCACATCAGCCCCAGCATTTT. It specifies CASSTSLDRGAHQPQHF.

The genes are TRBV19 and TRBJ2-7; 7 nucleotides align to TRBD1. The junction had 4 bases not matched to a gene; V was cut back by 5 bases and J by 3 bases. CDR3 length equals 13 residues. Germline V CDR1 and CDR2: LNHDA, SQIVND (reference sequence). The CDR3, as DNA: TGTGCCAGTAGTGTCTCAGGGGGCTACGAGCAGTACTTC. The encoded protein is CASSVSGGYEQYF.

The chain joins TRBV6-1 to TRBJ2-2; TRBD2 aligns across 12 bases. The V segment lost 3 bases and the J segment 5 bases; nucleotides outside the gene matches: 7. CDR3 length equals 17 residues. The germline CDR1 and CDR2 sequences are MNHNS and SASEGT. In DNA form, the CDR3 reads TGTGCCAGCAGTGACGACGCTAGCGGGGGGGGGACCGGGGAGCTGTTTTTT. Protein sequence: CASSDDASGGGTGELFF.

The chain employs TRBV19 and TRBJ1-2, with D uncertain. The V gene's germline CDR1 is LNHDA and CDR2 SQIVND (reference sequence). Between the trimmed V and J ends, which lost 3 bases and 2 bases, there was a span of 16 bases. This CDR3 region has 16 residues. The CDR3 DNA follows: TGTGCCAGTAGTATTGCCCGACCGGGTTGGAACTATGGCTACACCTTC. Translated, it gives CASSIARPGWNYGYTF.

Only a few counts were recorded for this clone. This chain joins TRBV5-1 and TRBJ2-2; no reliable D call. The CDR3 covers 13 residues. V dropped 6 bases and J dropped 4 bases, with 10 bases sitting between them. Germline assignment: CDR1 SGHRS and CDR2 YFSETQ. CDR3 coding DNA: TGCGCCAGCACCCCGGTGAGCACCGGGGAGCTGTTTTTT. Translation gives CASTPVSTGELFF. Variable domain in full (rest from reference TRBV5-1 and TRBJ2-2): KAGVTQTPRYLIKTRGQQVTLSCSPISGHRSVSWYQQTPGQGLQFLFEYFSETQRNKGNFPGRFSGRQFSNSRSEMNVSTLELGDSALYLCASTPVSTGELFFGEGSRLTVL.

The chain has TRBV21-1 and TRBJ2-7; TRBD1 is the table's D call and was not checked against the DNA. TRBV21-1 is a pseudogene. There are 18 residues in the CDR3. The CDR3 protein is CASSKESGRQGDSYEQYF. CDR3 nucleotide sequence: TGTGCCAGCAGCAAGGAATCGGGGAGACAGGGGGATTCCTACGAGCAGTACTTC.

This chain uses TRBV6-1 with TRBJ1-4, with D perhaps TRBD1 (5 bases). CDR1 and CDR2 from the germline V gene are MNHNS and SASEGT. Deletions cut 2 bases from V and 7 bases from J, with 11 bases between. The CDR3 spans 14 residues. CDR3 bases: TGTGCCAGCAGTGAACGGGGGATTCGTGAAAAACTGTTTTTT. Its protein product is CASSERGIREKLFF.

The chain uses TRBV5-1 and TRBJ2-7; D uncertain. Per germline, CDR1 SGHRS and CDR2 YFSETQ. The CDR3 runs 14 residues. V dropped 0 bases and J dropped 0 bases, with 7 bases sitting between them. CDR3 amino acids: CASSLASSSYEQYF. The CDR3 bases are TGCGCCAGCAGCTTGGCGTCGAGCTCCTACGAGCAGTACTTC.